Listed here are 21 T cell receptor beta chains from one sample, sequenced in a study of CD8 T cells in ankylosing spondylitis. TCRdb analysed the 5' RACE reads with MiXCR anew, one entry per CDR3 protein. The sample holds under 450,000 distinct CDR3 sequences; roughly 20% are singletons and the top ten take around 13%. Specimen: blood, either unsorted or a sorted T cell fraction (not recorded which). These receptors all stem from a male donor with ankylosing spondylitis or in good health (not recorded which).

The chain has TRBV7-2 and TRBJ1-1, with D unclear. Germline-derived CDR1 and CDR2 are SGHTA and FQGNSA. The CDR3 spans 14 residues. V gave up 2 bases and J gave up 1 base, with 8 bases separating them. CDR3: CASSLHTRNTEAFF. The DNA of the CDR3 is TGTGCCAGCAGCTTACACACGAGGAACACTGAAGCTTTCTTT.

The J gene is TRBJ2-7, the V gene TRBV7-2; TRBD1 agrees at 9 bases. V lost 5 bases to trimming and J lost 3 bases; unmatched junction nucleotides: 8. The CDR3 covers 15 residues. Germline CDR1 SGHTA, CDR2 FQGNSA. The CDR3 coding sequence is TGTGCCAGCAGCCGGACAGGGGACGTCTTCTACGAGCAGTACTTC. It is translated as CASSRTGDVFYEQYF.

There are a few counts of this clonotype. The chain is built from TRBV4-1 and TRBJ2-2; 7 positions match TRBD2. The trim removed 3 bases at V and 0 bases at J, leaving 13 bases unmatched. The CDR3 contains 19 residues. Germline lookup yields CDR1 MGHRA and CDR2 YSYEKL. CDR3 protein: CASSQPTQAGTANTGELFF. In DNA, the CDR3 is TGCGCCAGCAGCCAGCCGACTCAAGCGGGGACTGCGAACACCGGGGAGCTGTTTTTT.

The chain joins TRBV5-6 to TRBJ2-3; D is undetermined. This CDR3 region has 15 residues. Germline CDR1 and CDR2: SGHDT and YYEEEE. V lost 0 bases and J lost 1, with 9 bases in between. CDR3 bases: TGTGCCAGCAGCTTGGCTCCGACCCGCACAGATACGCAGTATTTT. Translated, it gives CASSLAPTRTDTQYF.

The gene calls are TRBV2 and TRBJ2-1, with 10 bases that match TRBD1. CDR3 length: 14 amino acids. CDR1 is SNHLY, CDR2 FYNNEI, per germline. Trimming cost V 7 bases and J 7 bases; bases outside gene matches: 7. CDR3 loop: CASKPGQGLNEQFF. The CDR3 DNA is TGTGCCAGCAAACCGGGACAGGGGCTTAATGAGCAGTTCTTC.

This clonotype was counted only a few times. The V gene is TRBV12-3 or TRBV12-4, the J gene TRBJ2-1; 8 bases line up with TRBD2. The V and J ends lost 3 bases and 15 bases, in that order; junction bases with no gene match: 7. This CDR3 region has 12 residues. CDR3 coding DNA: TGTGCCAGCAGTTTGTATGGCGGGGGGACGTTCTTC. This gives the protein CASSLYGGGTFF.

The V and J genes are TRBV12-3 or TRBV12-4 and TRBJ1-3; D uncertain. The CDR3 covers 15 residues. Trimming stripped 9 bases from V and 2 bases from J, with 17 bases between. The CDR3 DNA sequence: TGTGCCAGTTTTCCCAGTGTTGGTGCTGGAAACACCATATATTTT. Translating gives CASFPSVGAGNTIYF.

This clonotype was detected a few times. The rearrangement joins TRBV20-1 to TRBJ2-1, with 9 bases that match TRBD2. V lost 0 bases, J lost 7 bases, and 10 bases stayed unmatched. The CDR3 is 16 residues long. Germline V gene data show CDR1 as DFQATT and CDR2 as SNEGSKA (reference sequence). The CDR3: CSARDWRGGRENEQFF. For the CDR3, the DNA is TGCAGTGCTAGAGATTGGCGGGGGGGCCGGGAAAATGAGCAGTTCTTC.

This clonotype was seen more than once but under ten times. The chain employs TRBV4-1 and TRBJ1-5; D perhaps matches TRBD1 (6 bases). Germline V gene lookup returns CDR1 MGHRA and CDR2 YSYEKL. V was trimmed by 0 bases and J by 5 bases, leaving 11 bases between them. CDR3 length equals 15 residues. CDR3 nucleotide sequence: TGCGCCAGCAGCCAAGACAGGGGATTTTATCAGCCCCAGCATTTT. Its protein is CASSQDRGFYQPQHF.

This clonotype occurred a few times. The chain uses TRBV7-9 and TRBJ2-7; 7 nucleotides agree with TRBD1. CDR3 length equals 14 residues. V was pared by 1 base and J by 7 bases, with 7 bases of the junction left unmatched. The V gene's germline CDR1 is SEHNR and CDR2 FQNEAQ (reference sequence). The CDR3 spells CASSLDRGSSEQYF. CDR3 DNA sequence: TGTGCCAGCAGCTTAGACAGGGGAAGTTCGGAGCAGTACTTC.

This clonotype was seen only a few times. The chain employs TRBV29-1 and TRBJ2-7; D perhaps matches TRBD1 (6 bases). CDR3 length equals 13 residues. The V end lost 5 bases, the J end lost 1 base, and 12 bases lay between the germline ends. Germline-derived CDR1 and CDR2 are SQVTM and ANQGSEA. The CDR3: CSVYQQGSYEQYF. For the CDR3, the DNA is TGCAGCGTTTATCAACAGGGTTCCTACGAGCAGTACTTC.

Written as DNA, the CDR3 is TGTGCTAGTGGTTTGGCCCCCCGGGACAATAACTATGGCTACACCTTC. It codes for CASGLAPRDNNYGYTF. The chain links TRBV12-5 to TRBJ1-2; possible D gene TRBD1, 6 bases. The CDR3 contains 16 residues. Germline lookup yields CDR1 LGHNT and CDR2 FRNRAP. Trimming cost V 1 base and J 1 base, with 13 bases left between them. Filled out from reference TRBV12-5 and TRBJ1-2, the complete variable domain reads DARVTQTPRHKVTEMGQEVTMRCQPILGHNTVFWYRQTMMQGLELLAYFRNRAPLDDSGMPKDRFSAEMPDATLATLKIQPSEPRDSAVYFCASGLAPRDNNYGYTFGSGTRLTVV.

This clonotype was seen more than once but under ten times. The chain employs TRBV29-1 and TRBJ2-1; 8 bases match TRBD2. J lost 4 bases, V lost 5 bases, and 7 bases had no gene match. This CDR3 has 14 amino acids. Germline-derived CDR1 and CDR2 are SQVTM and ANQGSEA. CDR3 DNA sequence: TGCAGCGTTATGAGCGGGGGTGGTTACAATGAGCAGTTCTTC. It specifies CSVMSGGGYNEQFF.

This clonotype has just a few counts. The rearrangement links TRBV11-1 to TRBJ1-4, with TRBD1 matching over 9 bases. The CDR3 has 16 amino acids. V lost 5 bases, J lost 6 bases, and 10 bases stayed unmatched. CDR1 and CDR2 (germline): SGHAT, FQDESV (reference sequence). The CDR3: CASSGIGQGTDEKLFF. The CDR3 region has the DNA TGTGCCAGCAGCGGGATCGGACAGGGGACGGATGAAAAACTGTTTTTT.

This clonotype was found a few times. The CDR3 coding sequence is TGTGCCAGCAGTTTTAACAGGGGTTTCTCCTACGAGCAGTACTTC. Amino acids: CASSFNRGFSYEQYF. The V and J genes are TRBV27 and TRBJ2-7; 7 positions match TRBD1. Germline lookup yields CDR1 MNHEY and CDR2 SMNVEV (reference sequence). This CDR3 has 15 residues. V lost 3 bases to trimming and J lost 0 bases; unmatched junction nucleotides: 5.

This clonotype turned up a few times. The CDR3 nucleotides are TGTGCCAGCAGCTTAGCTGGGACGATCTCCCGGGTCACCGGGGAGCTGTTTTTT. Translation gives CASSLAGTISRVTGELFF. The chain uses TRBV7-2 and TRBJ2-2; D is tentatively TRBD1 or TRBD2 (5 bases each). CDR1 is SGHTA, CDR2 FQGNSA, per germline. Trimming shortened V by 0 bases and J by 4 bases, and 18 bases separated the two germline ends. The CDR3 has 18 residues.

The gene calls are TRBV4-2 and TRBJ2-2, with D perhaps matching TRBD1 (5 bases). CDR1 and CDR2 (germline): LGHNA, YNFKEQ. Trimming removed 3 bases at V and 4 bases at J, with 9 bases between. This CDR3 contains 14 residues. The CDR3 DNA reads TGTGCCAGCAGCCAGAACCAGGGCACCGGGGAGCTGTTTTTT. It encodes CASSQNQGTGELFF.

This clonotype occurred a few times. The J gene is TRBJ2-5, the V gene TRBV7-8; D unresolved. The CDR3 has 14 amino acids. The V gene lost 5 bases and the J gene lost 3 bases, with 13 bases spanning the gap. CDR1 is SGHVS and CDR2 is FQNEAQ in the germline V gene. The CDR3 loop is CASSQTTVEETQYF. The CDR3 bases are TGTGCCAGCAGCCAAACTACCGTAGAAGAGACCCAGTACTTC.

About this clonotype itself: No conserved phenylalanine or tryptophan is present at the end of the CDR3, so a read error is the likely explanation. No DNA is shown, since the ends of the CDR3 on it are uncertain; the CDR3 is the one TCRdb lists. The chain couples TRBV3-1 to TRBJ2-7; the table's D call of TRBD1 was not tested on the DNA. The CDR3 adds up to 13 amino acids, both ends counted. Germline CDR1 reads LGHDT; CDR2 reads YNNKEL (reference sequence). CDR3 region: CASSHLRDRVKEI.

This chain uses TRBV7-6 with TRBJ2-1, with 10 bases matching TRBD2. Germline loops: CDR1 SGHVS, CDR2 FNYEAQ. There are 16 residues in the CDR3. The V and J ends lost 4 bases and 6 bases, in that order; junction bases with no gene match: 9. In nucleotides, the CDR3 is TGTGCCAGCAGCTCACTCACCGGGACTAGCGCCAATGAGCAGTTCTTC. It is translated as CASSSLTGTSANEQFF.

J is TRBJ2-1 and V is TRBV10-3, with 7 nucleotides matching TRBD1. Unmatched junction bases numbered 14, after V lost 10 bases and J lost 8 bases. The CDR3 length is 14 residues. Germline assignment: CDR1 ENHRY and CDR2 SYGVKD. The CDR3 sequence: CATSPVAGGHEQFF. CDR3 in DNA: TGTGCCACCTCCCCCGTTGCAGGGGGACATGAGCAGTTCTTC.